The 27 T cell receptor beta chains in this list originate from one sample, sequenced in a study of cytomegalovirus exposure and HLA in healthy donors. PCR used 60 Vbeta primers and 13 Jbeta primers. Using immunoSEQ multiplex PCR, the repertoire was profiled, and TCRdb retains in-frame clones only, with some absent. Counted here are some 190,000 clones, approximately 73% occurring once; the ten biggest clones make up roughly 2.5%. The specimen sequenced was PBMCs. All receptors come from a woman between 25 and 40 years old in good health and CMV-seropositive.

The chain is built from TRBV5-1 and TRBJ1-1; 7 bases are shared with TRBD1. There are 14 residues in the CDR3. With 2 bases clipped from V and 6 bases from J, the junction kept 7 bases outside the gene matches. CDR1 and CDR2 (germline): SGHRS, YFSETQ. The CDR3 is CASSFRRDRAEAFF. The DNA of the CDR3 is TGCGCCAGCAGCTTCCGGAGAGACAGGGCTGAAGCTTTCTTT.

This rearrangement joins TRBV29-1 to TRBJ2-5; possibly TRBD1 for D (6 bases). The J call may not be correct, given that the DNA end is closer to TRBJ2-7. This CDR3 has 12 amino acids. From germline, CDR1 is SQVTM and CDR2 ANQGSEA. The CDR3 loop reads CSVGWGPYEQYF. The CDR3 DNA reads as TGCAGCGTTGGGTGGGGGCCCTACGAGCAGTACTTC.

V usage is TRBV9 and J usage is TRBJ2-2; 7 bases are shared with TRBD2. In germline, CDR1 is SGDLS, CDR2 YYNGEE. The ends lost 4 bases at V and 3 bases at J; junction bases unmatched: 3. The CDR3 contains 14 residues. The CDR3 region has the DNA TGTGCCAGCAGCTCCCGGGGGGACACCGGGGAGCTGTTTTTT. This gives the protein CASSSRGDTGELFF.

The CDR3 spells CASSPGSGVEEKLFF. In DNA, the CDR3 is TGTGCCAGCAGTCCCGGGTCCGGTGTGGAGGAAAAACTGTTTTTT. The chain has TRBV7-9 and TRBJ1-4; no definite D call. Trimming left V 6 bases short and J 8 bases short, with 19 bases between. Germline CDR1 reads SEHNR; CDR2 reads FQNEAQ (reference sequence). This CDR3 has 15 residues.

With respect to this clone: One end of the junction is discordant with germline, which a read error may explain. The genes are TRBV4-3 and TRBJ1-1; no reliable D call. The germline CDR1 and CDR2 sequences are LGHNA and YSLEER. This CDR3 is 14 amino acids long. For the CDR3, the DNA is TGCGCCAGCAGCAAAGACAATGCGAGGATTGAAGCTTTCTTT. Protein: CASSKDNARIEAFF.

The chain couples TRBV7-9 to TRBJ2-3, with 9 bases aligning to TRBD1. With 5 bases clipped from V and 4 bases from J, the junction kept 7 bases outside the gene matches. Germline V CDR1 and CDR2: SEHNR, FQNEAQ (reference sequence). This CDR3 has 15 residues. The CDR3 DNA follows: TGTGCCAGCAGCCGCCGGGACAGGGAAGCAGATACGCAGTATTTT. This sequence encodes CASSRRDREADTQYF.

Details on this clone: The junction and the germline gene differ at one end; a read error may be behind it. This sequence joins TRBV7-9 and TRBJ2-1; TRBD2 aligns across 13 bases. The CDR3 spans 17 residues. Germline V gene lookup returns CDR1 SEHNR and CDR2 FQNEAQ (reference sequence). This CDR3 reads CSSSWTSGGASYNEQFF. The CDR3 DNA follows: TGTTCCAGCAGCTGGACTAGCGGGGGTGCCTCCTACAATGAGCAGTTCTTC.

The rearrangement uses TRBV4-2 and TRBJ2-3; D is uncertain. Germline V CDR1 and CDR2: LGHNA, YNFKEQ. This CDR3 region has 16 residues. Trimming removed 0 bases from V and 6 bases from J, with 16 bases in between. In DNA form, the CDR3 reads TGTGCCAGCAGCCAAGATCGGAGATCCCCCGCGGATACGCAGTATTTT. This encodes CASSQDRRSPADTQYF.

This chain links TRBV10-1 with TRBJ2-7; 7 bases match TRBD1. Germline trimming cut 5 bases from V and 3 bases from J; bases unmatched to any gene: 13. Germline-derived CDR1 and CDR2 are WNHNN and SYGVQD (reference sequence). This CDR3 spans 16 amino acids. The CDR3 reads CASSPGQTGSFYEQYF. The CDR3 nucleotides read TGCGCCAGCAGTCCCGGGCAGACAGGGAGCTTCTACGAGCAGTACTTC.

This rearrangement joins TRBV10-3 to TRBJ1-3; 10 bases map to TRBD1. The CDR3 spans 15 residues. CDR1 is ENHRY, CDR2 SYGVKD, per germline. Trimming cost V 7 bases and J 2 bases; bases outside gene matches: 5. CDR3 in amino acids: CAINLGQGAGNTIYF. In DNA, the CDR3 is TGTGCCATCAACTTAGGACAGGGGGCTGGAAACACCATATATTTT.

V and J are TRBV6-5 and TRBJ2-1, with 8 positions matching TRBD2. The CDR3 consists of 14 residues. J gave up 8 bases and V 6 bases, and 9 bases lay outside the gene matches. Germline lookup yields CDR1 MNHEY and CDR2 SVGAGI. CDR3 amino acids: CASSPPGGPDEQFF. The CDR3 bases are TGTGCCAGCAGCCCTCCGGGGGGGCCCGATGAGCAGTTCTTC.

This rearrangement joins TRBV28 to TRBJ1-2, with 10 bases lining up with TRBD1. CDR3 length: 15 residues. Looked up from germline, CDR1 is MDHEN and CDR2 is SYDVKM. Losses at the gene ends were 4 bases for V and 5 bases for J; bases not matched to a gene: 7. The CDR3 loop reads CASSSPGTGDYGYTF. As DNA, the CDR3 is TGTGCCAGCAGTTCCCCAGGGACAGGGGATTATGGCTACACCTTC.

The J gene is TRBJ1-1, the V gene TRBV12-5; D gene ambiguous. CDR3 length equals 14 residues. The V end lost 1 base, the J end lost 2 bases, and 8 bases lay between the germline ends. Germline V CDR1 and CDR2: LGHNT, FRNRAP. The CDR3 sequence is CASGLGQTNTEAFF. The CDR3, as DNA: TGTGCTAGTGGTTTGGGGCAAACAAACACTGAAGCTTTCTTT.

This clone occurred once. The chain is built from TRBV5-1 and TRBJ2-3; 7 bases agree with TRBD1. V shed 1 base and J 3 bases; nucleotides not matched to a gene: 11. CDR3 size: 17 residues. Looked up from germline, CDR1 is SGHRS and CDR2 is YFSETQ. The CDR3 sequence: CASSLRGRLTATDTQYF. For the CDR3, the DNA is TGCGCCAGCAGCTTGAGGGGGCGGTTAACGGCTACAGATACGCAGTATTTT.

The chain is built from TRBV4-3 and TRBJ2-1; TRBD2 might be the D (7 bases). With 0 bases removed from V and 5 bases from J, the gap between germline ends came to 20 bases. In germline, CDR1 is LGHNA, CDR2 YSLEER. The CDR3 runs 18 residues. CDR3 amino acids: CASSQERATGRGHNEQFF. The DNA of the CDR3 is TGCGCCAGCAGCCAAGAAAGGGCTACAGGGAGGGGACACAATGAGCAGTTCTTC.

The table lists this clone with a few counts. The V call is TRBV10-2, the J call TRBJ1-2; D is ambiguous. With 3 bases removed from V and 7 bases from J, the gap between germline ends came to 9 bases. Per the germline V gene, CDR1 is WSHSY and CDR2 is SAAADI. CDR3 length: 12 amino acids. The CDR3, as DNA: TGCGCCAGCAGTGACGGTGGAGGTGGCTACACCTTC. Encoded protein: CASSDGGGGYTF.

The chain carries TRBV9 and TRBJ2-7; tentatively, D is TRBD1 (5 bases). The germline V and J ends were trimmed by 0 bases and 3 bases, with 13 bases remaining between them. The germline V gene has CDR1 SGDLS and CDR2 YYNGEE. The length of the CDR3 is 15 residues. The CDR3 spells CASSVGQGSLYEQYF. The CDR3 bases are TGTGCCAGCAGCGTAGGCCAGGGATCCCTCTACGAGCAGTACTTC. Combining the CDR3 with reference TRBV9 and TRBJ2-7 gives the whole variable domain DSGVTQTPKHLITATGQRVTLRCSPRSGDLSVYWYQQSLDQGLQFLIQYYNGEERAKGNILERFSAQQFPDLHSELNLSSLELGDSALYFCASSVGQGSLYEQYFGPGTRLTVT.

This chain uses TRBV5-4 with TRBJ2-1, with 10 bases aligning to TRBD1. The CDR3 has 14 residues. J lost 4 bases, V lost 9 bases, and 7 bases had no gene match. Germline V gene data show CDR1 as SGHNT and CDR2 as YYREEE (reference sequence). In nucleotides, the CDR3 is TGTGCCACCCTCGCGGGACAGGGGTACAATGAGCAGTTCTTC. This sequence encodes CATLAGQGYNEQFF.

This CDR3 is CASRLDADTQYF. The CDR3, as DNA: TGTGCCAGCAGGCTAGACGCAGATACGCAGTATTTT. V and J are TRBV2 and TRBJ2-3; D is ambiguous. The germline V gene encodes CDR1 SNHLY and CDR2 FYNNEI. V dropped 6 bases and J dropped 4 bases, with 8 bases sitting between them. This CDR3 has 12 residues.

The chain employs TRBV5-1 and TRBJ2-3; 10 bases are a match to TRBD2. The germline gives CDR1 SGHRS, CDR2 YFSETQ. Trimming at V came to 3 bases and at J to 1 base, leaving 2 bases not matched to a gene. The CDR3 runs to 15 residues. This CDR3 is CASSSGTSGTDTQYF. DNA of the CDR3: TGCGCCAGCAGCTCCGGGACTAGCGGCACAGATACGCAGTATTTT.

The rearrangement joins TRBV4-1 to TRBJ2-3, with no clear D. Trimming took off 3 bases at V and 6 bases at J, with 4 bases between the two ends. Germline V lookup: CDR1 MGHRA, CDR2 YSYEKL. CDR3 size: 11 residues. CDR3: CASSHRDTQYF. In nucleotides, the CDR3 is TGCGCCAGCAGCCATCGGGATACGCAGTATTTT.

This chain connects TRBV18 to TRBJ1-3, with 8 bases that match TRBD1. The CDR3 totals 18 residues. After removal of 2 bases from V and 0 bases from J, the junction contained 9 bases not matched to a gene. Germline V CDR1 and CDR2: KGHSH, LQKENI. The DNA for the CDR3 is TGTGCCAGCTCACCATGGTCGACAGGGGAAAGCTCTGGAAACACCATATATTTT. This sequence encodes CASSPWSTGESSGNTIYF.

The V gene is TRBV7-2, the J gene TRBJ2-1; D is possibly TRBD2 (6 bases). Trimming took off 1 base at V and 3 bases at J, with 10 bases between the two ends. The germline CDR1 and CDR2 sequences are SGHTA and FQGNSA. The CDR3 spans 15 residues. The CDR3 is CASSLEGLIYNEQFF. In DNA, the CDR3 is TGTGCCAGCAGCTTAGAGGGACTTATCTACAATGAGCAGTTCTTC.

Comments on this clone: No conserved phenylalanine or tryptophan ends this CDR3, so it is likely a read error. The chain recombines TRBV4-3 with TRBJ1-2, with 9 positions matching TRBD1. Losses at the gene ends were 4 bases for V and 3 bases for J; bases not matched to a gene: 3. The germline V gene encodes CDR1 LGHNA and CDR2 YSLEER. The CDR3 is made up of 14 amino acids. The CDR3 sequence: CASSRGQGYYGYTL. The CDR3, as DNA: TGCGCCAGCAGCCGGGGACAGGGCTACTATGGCTACACCCTC.

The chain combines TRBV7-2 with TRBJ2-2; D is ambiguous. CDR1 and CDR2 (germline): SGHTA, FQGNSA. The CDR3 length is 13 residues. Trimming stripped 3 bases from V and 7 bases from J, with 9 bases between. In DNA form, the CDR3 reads TGTGCCAGCAGCTTTAATTCCTACGGGGAGCTGTTTTTT. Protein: CASSFNSYGELFF.

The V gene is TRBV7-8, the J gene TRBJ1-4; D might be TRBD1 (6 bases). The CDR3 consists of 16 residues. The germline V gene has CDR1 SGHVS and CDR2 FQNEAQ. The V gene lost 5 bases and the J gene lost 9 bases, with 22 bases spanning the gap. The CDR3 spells CASSILAPNQGKKLFF. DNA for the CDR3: TGTGCCAGCAGCATACTAGCGCCGAACCAGGGGAAAAAACTGTTTTTT.

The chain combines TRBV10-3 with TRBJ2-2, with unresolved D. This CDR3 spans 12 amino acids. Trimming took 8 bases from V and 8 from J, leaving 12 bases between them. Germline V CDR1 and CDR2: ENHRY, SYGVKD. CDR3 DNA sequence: TGTGCCATCCTCGCGCCGACAGGGGAGCTGTTTTTT. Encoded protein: CAILAPTGELFF.